Below, 28 T cell receptor beta chains from the same sample are listed, as sequenced in a study of T cell changes during pregnancy in multiple sclerosis. Profiled with immunoSEQ multiplex PCR; TCRdb holds only in-frame clones, not every one. The table lists nearly 110,000 clones, around 93% of them singletons, with less than 0.9% in the top ten. The source was peripheral blood, collected in the third trimester of pregnancy. These TCRs come from a female donor in good health, enrolled as a control in a pregnancy study.

This chain joins TRBV18 and TRBJ1-1, with D perhaps matching TRBD1 (6 bases). Germline CDR1 reads KGHSH; CDR2 reads LQKENI. The V gene lost 1 base and the J gene lost 1 base, with 10 bases spanning the gap. The CDR3 contains 15 residues. The chain's CDR3 is CASSPLRQENTEAFF. DNA for the CDR3: TGTGCCAGCTCACCACTAAGACAGGAGAACACTGAAGCTTTCTTT.

The J gene is TRBJ2-6, the V gene TRBV7-3; no firm D call. The germline gives CDR1 SGHTA, CDR2 FQGTGA. The CDR3 runs 14 residues. The V and J ends lost 4 bases and 4 bases respectively, with 8 bases between them. The CDR3 loop is CASSSPGGANVLTF. The DNA for the CDR3 is TGTGCCAGCAGCTCTCCCGGGGGGGCCAACGTCCTGACTTTC.

The chain recombines TRBV27 with TRBJ1-5, with D uncertain. Trimming took off 3 bases at V and 1 base at J, with 22 bases between the two ends. Looked up from germline, CDR1 is MNHEY and CDR2 is SMNVEV (reference sequence). This CDR3 is built from 19 residues. The CDR3 sequence: CASSFGASRGGGSNQPQHF. In nucleotides, the CDR3 is TGTGCCAGCAGTTTCGGAGCCTCCCGCGGAGGCGGAAGCAATCAGCCCCAGCATTTT.

The chain has TRBV11-3 and TRBJ2-3, with TRBD2 matching over 14 bases. The CDR3 runs 18 residues. Germline CDR1 SGHNT, CDR2 YENEEA. The J segment lost 2 bases and the V segment lost 4 bases, leaving 8 bases of the junction unmatched. CDR3 DNA: TGTGCCAGCAGCTCCCGGACTAGCGGGGGGATGTTCACAGATACGCAGTATTTT. It codes for CASSSRTSGGMFTDTQYF.

The J gene is TRBJ2-5, the V gene TRBV5-1; 8 nucleotides align to TRBD2. The CDR3 runs 15 residues. Germline V gives CDR1 SGHRS, CDR2 YFSETQ. V shed 6 bases and J 4 bases; nucleotides not matched to a gene: 11. Written as DNA, the CDR3 is TGCGCCAGCAAAGGGACGCTGGCGGGGGGAGAGACCCAGTACTTC. The encoded protein is CASKGTLAGGETQYF.

This clone was seen just once. The chain couples TRBV6-5 to TRBJ1-2; no reliable D call. V lost 2 bases, J lost 6 bases, and 16 bases lay in between. Germline loops: CDR1 MNHEY, CDR2 SVGAGI. The length of the CDR3 is 15 residues. The CDR3 DNA is TGTGCCAGCAGTTACGAAGTAGGGAGGAGGGATGGCTACACCTTC. The encoded protein is CASSYEVGRRDGYTF.

This chain links TRBV10-1 with TRBJ2-1; 9 bases map to TRBD2. The CDR3 contains 15 residues. Germline V gene lookup returns CDR1 WNHNN and CDR2 SYGVQD (reference sequence). Losses at the gene ends were 6 bases for V and 5 bases for J; bases not matched to a gene: 8. CDR3 region: CASRAGTSSDNEQFF. CDR3 DNA sequence: TGCGCCAGCAGAGCCGGGACTAGCTCGGACAATGAGCAGTTCTTC.

The V call is TRBV5-6, the J call TRBJ2-5; 12 positions agree with TRBD1. The CDR3 is made up of 17 amino acids. Germline V gene data show CDR1 as SGHDT and CDR2 as YYEEEE. V lost 0 bases to trimming and J lost 5 bases; unmatched junction nucleotides: 8. CDR3 sequence reads: CASSLETGQGARETQYF. The DNA for the CDR3 is TGTGCCAGCAGCTTGGAGACGGGACAGGGGGCGCGGGAGACCCAGTACTTC.

This clone was seen a handful of times. The CDR3 region has the DNA TGTGCCACCAAGACATCTATCGAGGGAAACACCATATATTTT. Its protein product is CATKTSIEGNTIYF. The chain employs TRBV15 and TRBJ1-3; unclear D gene. The CDR3 has 14 amino acids. From germline, CDR1 is LNHNV and CDR2 YYDKDF (reference sequence). V lost 7 bases and J 4 bases, leaving 14 bases between the germline ends.

The chain has TRBV4-3 and TRBJ1-2; D call uncertain. Germline-derived CDR1 and CDR2 are LGHNA and YSLEER. The CDR3 extends over 16 amino acids. The V and J ends lost 5 bases and 5 bases respectively, with 21 bases between them. The CDR3 reads CASSSNAGRTPYGYTF. The CDR3 coding sequence is TGCGCCAGCAGCTCCAACGCGGGCAGGACGCCATATGGCTACACCTTC.

The V and J genes are TRBV30 and TRBJ1-2; 9 nucleotides line up with TRBD1. The germline gives CDR1 GTSNPN, CDR2 SVGIG (reference sequence). The CDR3 loop spans 15 amino acids. After removal of 8 bases from V and 2 bases from J, the junction contained 12 bases not matched to a gene. The CDR3 DNA sequence: TGTGCCGGGGGGGGGACAGGGCCCCTCAACTATGGCTACACCTTC. Translated: CAGGGTGPLNYGYTF.

The table lists this clone with a few counts. This sequence joins TRBV7-6 and TRBJ1-1; TRBD1 might be the D (5 bases). V shed 8 bases and J shed 1 base, with 11 bases lying between them. Germline CDR1 is SGHVS and CDR2 is FNYEAQ. The CDR3 contains 13 residues. The CDR3 bases are TGTGCCAGCTTGCAGGGATGGAACACTGAAGCTTTCTTT. Translation gives CASLQGWNTEAFF.

V and J are TRBV29-1 and TRBJ1-4, with 9 bases aligning to TRBD1. The CDR3 loop spans 13 amino acids. CDR1 is SQVTM and CDR2 is ANQGSEA in the germline V gene. Trimming took 6 bases from V and 8 from J; bases not matched to a gene: 7. CDR3 residues: CSVLTGGEEKLFF. DNA of the CDR3: TGCAGCGTCCTGACAGGGGGGGAGGAAAAACTGTTTTTT.

The chain employs TRBV27 and TRBJ1-2; 10 nucleotides agree with TRBD1. From germline, CDR1 is MNHEY and CDR2 SMNVEV (reference sequence). The trim removed 6 bases at V and 6 bases at J, leaving 10 bases unmatched. The CDR3 has 15 residues. The CDR3 DNA reads TGTGCCAGCAGCTGGACAGGGGGACTGAGGAATGGCTACACCTTC. This encodes CASSWTGGLRNGYTF.

The chain links TRBV5-1 to TRBJ2-2; 13 bases line up with TRBD2. The CDR3 sequence is 18 residues long. V was clipped by 4 bases and J by 4 bases; unmatched bases: 10. Germline V lookup: CDR1 SGHRS, CDR2 YFSETQ. CDR3: CASSPLTSGGPRTGELFF. The CDR3 DNA sequence: TGCGCCAGCAGCCCGCTGACTAGCGGGGGGCCCCGCACCGGGGAGCTGTTTTTT.

This clone was counted once. The chain joins TRBV11-2 to TRBJ2-5; D ambiguous. The germline V gene encodes CDR1 SGHAT and CDR2 FQNNGV. V was cut by 1 base and J by 1 base, with 4 bases left in between. The length of the CDR3 is 13 residues. CDR3 protein: CASSLGSQETQYF. DNA for the CDR3: TGTGCCAGCAGCTTAGGTAGCCAAGAGACCCAGTACTTC.

The chain uses TRBV5-1 and TRBJ1-1, with D perhaps matching TRBD1 (5 bases). The germline CDR1 and CDR2 sequences are SGHRS and YFSETQ. CDR3 size: 15 residues. Trimming pared 4 bases from V and 0 bases from J, leaving 13 bases between. CDR3 protein: CASSPGTVMNTEAFF. CDR3 sequence (DNA): TGCGCCAGCAGCCCTGGGACTGTGATGAACACTGAAGCTTTCTTT.

The chain has TRBV4-3 and TRBJ2-1, with 7 bases identical to TRBD2. J lost 0 bases, V lost 4 bases, and 3 bases had no gene match. From germline, CDR1 is LGHNA and CDR2 YSLEER. The CDR3 length is 15 residues. CDR3 nucleotides: TGCGCCAGCAGCCGACAGCGGGGCTCCTACAATGAGCAGTTCTTC. Its protein is CASSRQRGSYNEQFF.

The chain links TRBV5-1 to TRBJ2-7; 7 bases fit TRBD2. The CDR3 length is 15 residues. The J segment lost 2 bases and the V segment lost 1 base, leaving 6 bases of the junction unmatched. Germline V lookup: CDR1 SGHRS, CDR2 YFSETQ. CDR3 amino acids: CASSLTSANPYEQYF. For the CDR3, the DNA is TGCGCCAGCAGCTTGACTAGCGCGAACCCCTACGAGCAGTACTTC.

V and J are TRBV2 and TRBJ2-1, with 10 bases that match TRBD2. Trimming at V came to 6 bases and at J to 7 bases, leaving 9 bases not matched to a gene. Germline CDR1 SNHLY, CDR2 FYNNEI. The CDR3 covers 15 residues. CDR3 DNA: TGTGCCAGCAGAGAAAGCGGGGGGGCTTGGAATGAGCAGTTCTTC. It translates to CASRESGGAWNEQFF.

V usage is TRBV30 and J usage is TRBJ2-5, with D possibly being TRBD2 (6 bases). V dropped 0 bases and J dropped 5 bases, with 16 bases sitting between them. Germline V gives CDR1 GTSNPN, CDR2 SVGIG (reference sequence). The CDR3 is 15 residues long. The CDR3 DNA reads as TGTGCCTGGAGTGTAGTAGCCCCTGGGGGGGAGACCCAGTACTTC. Translation: CAWSVVAPGGETQYF. The whole variable domain, filled in from reference TRBV30 and TRBJ2-5, reads SQTIHQWPATLVQPVGSPLSLECTVEGTSNPNLYWYRQAAGRGLQLLFYSVGIGQISSEVPQNLSASRPQDRQFILSSKKLLLSDSGFYLCAWSVVAPGGETQYFGPGTRLLVL.

The chain combines TRBV7-8 with TRBJ1-2; possible D gene TRBD1, 5 bases. CDR3 size: 13 residues. Germline V gives CDR1 SGHVS, CDR2 FQNEAQ. The V gene lost 3 bases and the J gene lost 7 bases, with 12 bases spanning the gap. The CDR3 protein is CASSFRQGGGYTF. The CDR3 DNA reads TGTGCCAGCAGCTTTCGGCAGGGCGGTGGCTACACCTTC.

The chain links TRBV27 to TRBJ1-1; possibly TRBD1 for D (6 bases). CDR3 length equals 14 residues. CDR1 and CDR2 from the germline V gene are MNHEY and SMNVEV (reference sequence). The V end was cut by 3 bases, the J end by 4 bases, with 12 bases between. The CDR3 DNA follows: TGTGCCAGCAGTTTGACAGGTCCGGTCACTGAAGCTTTCTTT. Its protein is CASSLTGPVTEAFF.

This chain joins TRBV30 and TRBJ1-1, with TRBD1 matching over 11 bases. The CDR3 consists of 13 residues. The germline V gene encodes CDR1 GTSNPN and CDR2 SVGIG (reference sequence). The trim removed 8 bases at V and 4 bases at J, leaving 6 bases unmatched. In nucleotides, the CDR3 is TGTGCCCTCCGGACAGGGGGCGTCACTGAAGCTTTCTTT. Translating gives CALRTGGVTEAFF.

CDR3 bases: TGCGCCAGCAGCTCTAGCGGGGGGGGCTCAGAGACCCAGTACTTC. Translation gives CASSSSGGGSETQYF. The chain has TRBV5-1 and TRBJ2-5; 12 bases match TRBD2. The CDR3 covers 15 residues. Germline CDR1 and CDR2: SGHRS and YFSETQ. The V gene end was trimmed by 3 bases and the J gene end by 4 bases; junction bases not matched to a gene: 4.

The V gene is TRBV30, the J gene TRBJ2-5; D might be TRBD1 (8 bases). The DNA end is more similar to TRBJ2-7, so the J call may be wrong. Looked up from germline, CDR1 is GTSNPN and CDR2 is SVGIG (reference sequence). This CDR3 has 13 residues. The CDR3 DNA is TGTGCCTGGAGATGGACAGGGAGGGACGAGCAGTACTTC. Its protein product is CAWRWTGRDEQYF.

Notes on this clone: Other DNA sequences in this specimen translate into the identical CDR3. The V call is TRBV7-2, the J call TRBJ1-1; D unclear. The CDR3 extends over 11 amino acids. Between the trimmed V and J ends, which lost 4 bases and 3 bases, there was a span of 3 bases. Germline CDR1 SGHTA, CDR2 FQGNSA. CDR3 DNA sequence: TGTGCCAGCAGCTCTTACACTGAAGCTTTCTTT. Protein sequence: CASSSYTEAFF. Looking up the rest from reference TRBV7-2 and TRBJ1-1 gives the full variable domain: GAGVSQSPSNKVTEKGKDVELRCDPISGHTALYWYRQSLGQGLEFLIYFQGNSAPDKSGLPSDRFSAERTGGSVSTLTIQRTQQEDSAVYLCASSSYTEAFFGQGTRLTVV.

In this sample, this clone turned up a few times. The chain employs TRBV20-1 and TRBJ1-1, with D unclear. The CDR3 runs to 11 residues. Trimming took off 7 bases at V and 0 bases at J, with 6 bases between the two ends. Germline values: CDR1 DFQATT, CDR2 SNEGSKA (reference sequence). The CDR3 region has the DNA TGCAGTGTCAGCGTGAACACTGAAGCTTTCTTT. This codes for CSVSVNTEAFF.